The 24 T cell receptor beta chains given below trace back to one sample, sequenced in a study of CD8 T cells in Susac syndrome. The RNA, about 0.45 to 1 ug, was put through reverse transcription using random hexamers. MiXCR, applied by TCRdb to the immunoSEQ multiplex PCR reads, yields one record per CDR3 protein. The profile covers about 300,000 distinct CDR3 sequences, with 65% to 90% appearing a single time and around 0.2% taken by the ten largest. Sequencing was done on a sample of CD8+ T cells from PBMCs. These receptor sequences come from a human donor with multiple sclerosis.

This clonotype was detected many times. The chain joins TRBV27 to TRBJ1-1, with a weak D call TRBD1 (6 bases). Germline V gene lookup returns CDR1 MNHEY and CDR2 SMNVEV (reference sequence). The CDR3 totals 13 residues. Trimming shortened V by 6 bases and J by 1 base, and 9 bases separated the two germline ends. The DNA for the CDR3 is TGTGCCAGCAGCCTGACAGGGAACACTGAAGCTTTCTTT. Translated: CASSLTGNTEAFF.

This clonotype has just a few counts. The gene calls are TRBV11-2 and TRBJ2-7, with 9 bases that match TRBD2. This CDR3 has 14 amino acids. Germline V gene lookup returns CDR1 SGHAT and CDR2 FQNNGV. V was clipped by 5 bases and J by 4 bases; unmatched bases: 6. The DNA for the CDR3 is TGTGCCAGCAGCCCTAGCGGGACTTGGTACGAGCAGTACTTC. Its protein is CASSPSGTWYEQYF.

The V and J genes are TRBV19 and TRBJ1-5; 10 bases fit TRBD1. The length of the CDR3 is 15 residues. Trimming took 3 bases from V and 5 from J; bases not matched to a gene: 4. The germline gives CDR1 LNHDA, CDR2 SQIVND (reference sequence). CDR3: CASSMEDRGDQPQHF. The CDR3 coding sequence is TGTGCCAGTAGTATGGAGGACAGGGGGGATCAGCCCCAGCATTTT. Combining the CDR3 with reference TRBV19 and TRBJ1-5 gives the whole variable domain DGGITQSPKYLFRKEGQNVTLSCEQNLNHDAMYWYRQDPGQGLRLIYYSQIVNDFQKGDIAEGYSVSREKKESFPLTVTSAQKNPTAFYLCASSMEDRGDQPQHFGDGTRLSIL.

This clonotype came up a few times. The J gene is TRBJ2-7, the V gene TRBV4-3; no clear D. This CDR3 has 14 residues. Per germline, CDR1 LGHNA and CDR2 YSLEER. V was pared by 0 bases and J by 2 bases, with 8 bases between. CDR3 sequence: CASSQELVAYEQYF. CDR3 sequence (DNA): TGCGCCAGCAGCCAAGAATTGGTTGCCTACGAGCAGTACTTC.

This clonotype showed up just once. The rearrangement uses TRBV19 and TRBJ2-1; D unresolved. Trimming took off 3 bases at V and 4 bases at J, with 10 bases between the two ends. Germline loops: CDR1 LNHDA, CDR2 SQIVND (reference sequence). The CDR3 runs 14 residues. CDR3 residues: CASSIILSYNEQFF. The CDR3 coding sequence is TGTGCCAGTAGTATCATCCTCAGTTACAATGAGCAGTTCTTC.

This chain uses TRBV20-1 with TRBJ2-7; 7 bases are a match to TRBD1. The CDR3 covers 13 residues. Germline V gene data show CDR1 as DFQATT and CDR2 as SNEGSKA (reference sequence). The J segment lost 5 bases and the V segment lost 5 bases, leaving 9 bases of the junction unmatched. In nucleotides, the CDR3 is TGCAGTGCTGAGCCCGGGGACAGCAACGAGCAGTACTTC. It translates to CSAEPGDSNEQYF.

The rearrangement joins TRBV19 to TRBJ1-1; D is perhaps TRBD1 (5 bases). Trimming removed 1 base at V and 1 base at J, with 10 bases between. This CDR3 contains 15 residues. Germline V CDR1 and CDR2: LNHDA, SQIVND (reference sequence). The CDR3 region has the DNA TGTGCCAGTAGTATAGGTCCAGGGACGAACACTGAAGCTTTCTTT. Translated: CASSIGPGTNTEAFF.

The DNA for the CDR3 is TGCAGTGCTAGAGAAGCGGGGAGCTCCTACAATGAGCAGTTCTTC. It translates to CSAREAGSSYNEQFF. The J gene is TRBJ2-1, the V gene TRBV20-1, with 7 bases matching TRBD2. V lost 0 bases, J lost 0 bases, and 2 bases stayed unmatched. This CDR3 comprises 15 residues. Germline assignment: CDR1 DFQATT and CDR2 SNEGSKA (reference sequence).

The chain uses TRBV6-1 and TRBJ2-5, with 9 nucleotides matching TRBD1. The CDR3 covers 15 residues. Trimming removed 7 bases from V and 1 base from J; junction bases left unmatched: 7. The germline V gene encodes CDR1 MNHNS and CDR2 SASEGT. CDR3 coding DNA: TGTGCCAGCATTTGGACAGGGGACGCCCAAGAGACCCAGTACTTC. As protein: CASIWTGDAQETQYF.

The V gene is TRBV9, the J gene TRBJ2-7, with 11 bases fitting TRBD1. Germline V gives CDR1 SGDLS, CDR2 YYNGEE. The CDR3 consists of 15 residues. V dropped 0 bases and J dropped 7; count of bases not matched to a gene: 6. The CDR3 DNA follows: TGTGCCAGCAGCGTAGGGCCGGGACAGGGGGAAGAGCAGTACTTC. This gives the protein CASSVGPGQGEEQYF.

The rearrangement links TRBV3-1 to TRBJ2-1; 7 nucleotides match TRBD2. Per the germline V gene, CDR1 is LGHDT and CDR2 is YNNKEL (reference sequence). This CDR3 has 16 amino acids. V dropped 2 bases and J dropped 0; count of bases not matched to a gene: 4. CDR3 region: CASSQPTGGSYNEQFF. The CDR3 DNA is TGTGCCAGCAGCCAACCTACGGGGGGCTCCTACAATGAGCAGTTCTTC.

V usage is TRBV5-6 and J usage is TRBJ2-1; TRBD2 aligns across 8 bases. The V and J ends lost 1 base and 2 bases, in that order; junction bases with no gene match: 2. Germline V gene data show CDR1 as SGHDT and CDR2 as YYEEEE. There are 15 residues in the CDR3. The CDR3 DNA is TGTGCCAGCAGCTTGCGACTAGCGCCCTACAATGAGCAGTTCTTC. It is translated as CASSLRLAPYNEQFF.

The chain links TRBV15 to TRBJ2-7; 8 bases are shared with TRBD2. The CDR3 is 16 residues long. J was trimmed by 2 bases and V by 0 bases; bases with no gene match: 6. The germline CDR1 and CDR2 sequences are LNHNV and YYDKDF (reference sequence). The CDR3 nucleotides are TGTGCCACCAGCAGAGATGGGCTAGCGGGTACCTACGAGCAGTACTTC. Protein sequence: CATSRDGLAGTYEQYF.

This chain uses TRBV7-9 with TRBJ2-1; either TRBD1 or TRBD2 may supply D (5 bases each). Germline CDR1 reads SEHNR; CDR2 reads FQNEAQ (reference sequence). The CDR3 is 13 residues long. V lost 1 base and J 15 bases, leaving 16 bases between the germline ends. The DNA of the CDR3 is TGTGCCAGCAGCTTAGGGGACCCACCAAGAGGGTTCTTC. This sequence encodes CASSLGDPPRGFF.

This clonotype was counted a single time. This chain's CDR3 is CASSPLAGSPNEQFF. In DNA, the CDR3 is TGTGCCAGCAGCCCACTAGCGGGATCTCCCAATGAGCAGTTCTTC. J is TRBJ2-1 and V is TRBV28, with TRBD2 identical over 10 bases. With V trimmed by 6 bases and J by 6 bases, 8 bases remained unmatched. Germline V gene sequence: CDR1 MDHEN, CDR2 SYDVKM. The CDR3 is 15 residues long.

The chain joins TRBV21-1 to TRBJ1-6. TRBV21-1 is flagged as a pseudogene. The CDR3 totals 17 residues. For the CDR3, the DNA is TGTGCCAGCAGCGTACCGGGACTCCTATTCGGGGGTTCACCCCTCCACTTT. Its translation is CASSVPGLLFGGSPLHF.

Remarks on this clonotype: The junction departs from the called germline gene at one end, perhaps through a read error. This chain links TRBV7-7 with TRBJ2-5; TRBD1 matches 9 bases. From germline, CDR1 is SSHAT and CDR2 FNYEAQ (reference sequence). This CDR3 has 16 amino acids. DNA of the CDR3: TGTGCTAGCAGCGCGACTCGACAGGGGGACCAAGAGACCCAGTACTTC. This gives the protein CASSATRQGDQETQYF.

This clonotype was found a few times. The chain employs TRBV2 and TRBJ2-7; a weak D match, TRBD1 (6 bases). Trimming pared 11 bases from V and 5 bases from J, leaving 13 bases between. CDR3 length: 11 amino acids. Germline V gene lookup returns CDR1 SNHLY and CDR2 FYNNEI. CDR3 amino acids: CAYSGGHEQYF. The CDR3 coding sequence is TGTGCCTATAGTGGGGGCCACGAGCAGTACTTC.

The chain couples TRBV4-3 to TRBJ2-1; possible D gene TRBD1, 5 bases. From germline, CDR1 is LGHNA and CDR2 YSLEER. The length of the CDR3 is 14 residues. V was shortened by 0 bases and J by 9 bases, with 12 bases between the two germline ends. The CDR3 sequence: CASSQDPQGSEQFF. The CDR3 coding sequence is TGCGCCAGCAGCCAAGATCCCCAGGGCAGTGAGCAGTTCTTC.

J is TRBJ2-1 and V is TRBV6-2 or TRBV6-3, with a possible D match to TRBD1 (5 bases). Germline V gene lookup returns CDR1 MNHEY and CDR2 SVGEGT. The CDR3 runs 13 residues. Trimming shortened V by 7 bases and J by 4 bases, and 11 bases separated the two germline ends. The CDR3 nucleotides read TGTGCCAGCAAGATGGGGCTATACAATGAGCAGTTCTTC. Translating gives CASKMGLYNEQFF.

This clonotype was observed a handful of times. The V gene is TRBV9, the J gene TRBJ2-1, with 13 bases fitting TRBD2. Germline assignment: CDR1 SGDLS and CDR2 YYNGEE. J lost 8 bases, V lost 2 bases, and 4 bases had no gene match. The CDR3 totals 15 residues. CDR3 DNA: TGTGCCAGCAGCGTTGGACTAGCGGGAGTGGATGAGCAGTTCTTC. It yields the protein CASSVGLAGVDEQFF.

This chain links TRBV20-1 with TRBJ1-4; 9 bases fit TRBD1. There are 13 residues in the CDR3. CDR1 is DFQATT, CDR2 SNEGSKA, per germline (reference sequence). The trim removed 5 bases at V and 5 bases at J, leaving 3 bases unmatched. DNA for the CDR3: TGCAGTGCTCCCGGGACAGGGAATGAAAAACTGTTTTTT. Translated: CSAPGTGNEKLFF.

About this clonotype: An end of the junction does not agree with germline; a read error may underlie this. The chain has TRBV28 and TRBJ1-1; D call uncertain. CDR1 and CDR2 (germline): MDHEN, SYDVKM. The CDR3 consists of 16 residues. The CDR3 region has the DNA TGTGCCAGCAGTTTATTAGGTGGCCGGACGAACACTGAGGCTTTCTTT. Protein sequence: CASSLLGGRTNTEAFF.

V gene TRBV11-3 combines with J gene TRBJ2-3; 12 nucleotides agree with TRBD2. CDR3 size: 16 residues. Germline-derived CDR1 and CDR2 are SGHNT and YENEEA. Trimming at V came to 2 bases and at J to 6 bases, leaving 6 bases not matched to a gene. The CDR3: CASSLRLAGEADTQYF. CDR3 DNA sequence: TGTGCCAGCAGCTTAAGACTAGCGGGAGAAGCGGATACGCAGTATTTT.